These 18 T cell receptor beta chains were sequenced from one sample in a study of CD8 T cells in ankylosing spondylitis. Points from the study as a whole: Seemingly distinctive of ankylosing spondylitis blood was a TCR beta motif formed by eight highly homologous variants.

The antigens for these receptors are not known. TCRdb re-called the 5' RACE reads with MiXCR, one entry per CDR3 protein. Of approximately 540,000 distinct CDR3 sequences in the sample, 12% were seen once. The sequenced material came from blood, either unsorted or a sorted T cell fraction (not recorded which). The receptors stem from a male donor with ankylosing spondylitis.

The table lists this clonotype with a few counts. The genes are TRBV9 and TRBJ2-1; 11 bases are a match to TRBD1. Trimming took 7 bases from V and 8 from J; bases not matched to a gene: 17. CDR1 and CDR2 from the germline V gene are SGDLS and YYNGEE. This CDR3 is built from 17 residues. The CDR3 here is CASSVPGQGVISYEQFF. The CDR3 coding sequence is TGTGCCAGCTCCGTCCCGGGACAGGGGGTCATCTCCTATGAGCAGTTCTTC. The variable domain in full, completed from reference TRBV9 and TRBJ2-1, reads DSGVTQTPKHLITATGQRVTLRCSPRSGDLSVYWYQQSLDQGLQFLIQYYNGEERAKGNILERFSAQQFPDLHSELNLSSLELGDSALYFCASSVPGQGVISYEQFFGPGTRLTVL.

This clonotype was counted ten times or more. The chain has TRBV5-6 and TRBJ2-3, with 8 bases aligning to TRBD2. This CDR3 is 19 amino acids long. Germline V gene sequence: CDR1 SGHDT, CDR2 YYEEEE. Trimming took 1 base from V and 1 from J; bases not matched to a gene: 14. The CDR3 DNA reads as TGTGCCAGCAGCTTGTACCCAAGCGGGAGAGTCATTGGCACAGATACGCAGTATTTT. This codes for CASSLYPSGRVIGTDTQYF.

This chain joins TRBV5-1 and TRBJ2-3; 14 positions agree with TRBD2. CDR1 and CDR2 from the germline V gene are SGHRS and YFSETQ. There are 16 residues in the CDR3. V trimming: 4 bases; J trimming: 6 bases; junction bases outside the gene matches: 7. CDR3 amino acids: CASSPGTSGSSDTQYF. The CDR3 DNA is TGCGCCAGCAGCCCCGGGACTAGCGGGAGCTCGGATACGCAGTATTTT.

This clonotype turned up a few times. The chain links TRBV20-1 to TRBJ1-4, with a weak D call TRBD1 (5 bases). Germline V gene sequence: CDR1 DFQATT, CDR2 SNEGSKA (reference sequence). CDR3 length equals 13 residues. The V gene lost 2 bases and the J gene lost 6 bases, with 10 bases spanning the gap. CDR3 in amino acids: CSARRGAHEKLFF. In DNA form, the CDR3 reads TGCAGTGCTAGACGAGGGGCGCATGAAAAACTGTTTTTT.

At least ten counts were recorded for this clonotype. The chain joins TRBV7-9 to TRBJ2-7, with unresolved D. Trimming cost V 3 bases and J 2 bases, with 11 bases left between them. This CDR3 has 14 residues. Germline V CDR1 and CDR2: SEHNR, FQNEAQ (reference sequence). DNA of the CDR3: TGTGCCAGCAGCTTTGGCGACGGTCCCTACGAGCAGTACTTC. Protein sequence: CASSFGDGPYEQYF.

This chain joins TRBV7-8 and TRBJ1-2; no firm D call. This CDR3 comprises 16 residues. Trimming removed 5 bases at V and 3 bases at J, with 19 bases between. Germline V lookup: CDR1 SGHVS, CDR2 FQNEAQ. The CDR3 DNA follows: TGTGCCAGCAGCCCTAATGGAGCCAACTTCCACTATGGCTACACCTTC. Translating gives CASSPNGANFHYGYTF.

This clonotype has at least ten counts. This chain joins TRBV5-1 and TRBJ2-5, with TRBD1 matching 7 bases. The germline V gene has CDR1 SGHRS and CDR2 YFSETQ. With 0 bases clipped from V and 7 bases from J, the junction kept 6 bases outside the gene matches. CDR3 length equals 14 residues. The CDR3 sequence is CASSLEGAHGTQYF. CDR3 DNA sequence: TGCGCCAGCAGCTTGGAGGGGGCCCATGGGACCCAGTACTTC.

This clonotype showed up just a few times. The CDR3 reads CASSRDFHYEQYF. For the CDR3, the DNA is TGTGCCAGCAGCCGGGACTTTCACTACGAGCAGTACTTC. The V and J genes are TRBV7-2 and TRBJ2-7; D might be TRBD2 (6 bases). V lost 5 bases to trimming and J lost 3 bases, with 11 bases between them. The CDR3 has 13 residues. Germline V CDR1 and CDR2: SGHTA, FQGNSA.

The table lists this clonotype with a few counts. J is TRBJ2-5 and V is TRBV20-1, with 14 bases aligning to TRBD2. Germline values: CDR1 DFQATT, CDR2 SNEGSKA (reference sequence). V was clipped by 4 bases and J by 5 bases; unmatched bases: 6. The CDR3 consists of 15 residues. CDR3 DNA: TGCAGTGCTACGGGGACTAGCGGGAGCCGGGAGACCCAGTACTTC. It yields the protein CSATGTSGSRETQYF.

Only a few counts were recorded for this clonotype. This rearrangement joins TRBV24-1 to TRBJ2-1; either TRBD1 or TRBD2 may fit D (6 bases each). The CDR3 consists of 12 residues. Germline V gene lookup returns CDR1 KGHDR and CDR2 SFDVKD. V was trimmed by 5 bases and J by 10 bases, leaving 11 bases between them. CDR3 sequence reads: CATSVGGWEQFF. The DNA for the CDR3 is TGTGCCACCAGTGTGGGGGGCTGGGAGCAGTTCTTC.

This clonotype was recorded many times. This sequence joins TRBV7-9 and TRBJ1-1; D unclear. The germline CDR1 and CDR2 sequences are SEHNR and FQNEAQ (reference sequence). CDR3 length equals 13 residues. Between the trimmed V and J ends, which lost 4 bases and 4 bases, there was a span of 10 bases. The CDR3 coding sequence is TGTGCCAGCAGCTCTCCGGAGGGCACTGAAGCTTTCTTT. As protein: CASSSPEGTEAFF.

The CDR3 loop is CASSRYPGELFF. CDR3 DNA: TGTGCCAGCAGCCGTTATCCCGGGGAGCTGTTTTTT. V and J are TRBV12-3 or TRBV12-4 and TRBJ2-2; D is unclear. This CDR3 has 12 amino acids. Trimming removed 6 bases from V and 6 bases from J, with 8 bases in between.

This clonotype appeared many times. The chain joins TRBV3-1 to TRBJ2-1; 10 positions match TRBD2. Germline loops: CDR1 LGHDT, CDR2 YNNKEL (reference sequence). The CDR3 has 14 residues. Trimming took 6 bases from V and 7 from J; bases not matched to a gene: 6. The CDR3 DNA reads as TGTGCCAGCAGAAACTTAGCGGGAGGAAATGAGCAGTTCTTC. This gives the protein CASRNLAGGNEQFF.

This clonotype occurred a few times. This chain uses TRBV29-1 with TRBJ2-1; possible D gene TRBD2, 5 bases. Germline V CDR1 and CDR2: SQVTM, ANQGSEA. V lost 7 bases, J lost 5 bases, and 12 bases lay in between. The CDR3 runs to 12 residues. Here the CDR3 DNA reads TGCAGCGCACGGACGGGAAACAATGAGCAGTTCTTC. Amino acids: CSARTGNNEQFF.

This clonotype was seen more than once but under ten times. Sequence at one end of the junction differs from germline and may be a read error. This chain uses TRBV30 with TRBJ1-2; D gene uncertain. The CDR3 consists of 12 residues. Germline CDR1 and CDR2: GTSNPN and SVGIG (reference sequence). The CDR3 protein is CAWSVLGFTASF. The CDR3 DNA reads TGTGCCTGGAGTGTACTCGGATTTACAGCAAGCTTC.

This clonotype has at least ten counts. The CDR3 DNA reads as TGCAGTGCCAAGGGTACTAGCGGGAGGACCGGGGAGCTGTTTTTT. This encodes CSAKGTSGRTGELFF. This sequence joins TRBV20-1 and TRBJ2-2, with 12 bases lining up with TRBD2. CDR1 and CDR2 from the germline V gene are DFQATT and SNEGSKA (reference sequence). The CDR3 sequence is 15 residues long. The junction had 7 bases not matched to a gene; V was cut back by 6 bases and J by 5 bases.

This chain connects TRBV19 to TRBJ2-1; D is unclear. The CDR3 is made up of 12 amino acids. Germline values: CDR1 LNHDA, CDR2 SQIVND (reference sequence). Trimming left V 7 bases short and J 6 bases short, with 10 bases between. CDR3 protein: CASKDLFNEQFF. The CDR3 DNA is TGTGCCAGTAAGGACCTCTTCAATGAGCAGTTCTTC.

The table lists this clonotype with a few counts. The chain combines TRBV20-1 with TRBJ2-7, with 9 bases aligning to TRBD1. Germline V gene sequence: CDR1 DFQATT, CDR2 SNEGSKA (reference sequence). This CDR3 is built from 12 residues. V shed 5 bases, J shed 4 bases, and the junction held 3 bases outside the gene matches. The CDR3 DNA is TGCAGTGCTGCTGACAGGGGGTACGAGCAGTACTTC. Translated: CSAADRGYEQYF.